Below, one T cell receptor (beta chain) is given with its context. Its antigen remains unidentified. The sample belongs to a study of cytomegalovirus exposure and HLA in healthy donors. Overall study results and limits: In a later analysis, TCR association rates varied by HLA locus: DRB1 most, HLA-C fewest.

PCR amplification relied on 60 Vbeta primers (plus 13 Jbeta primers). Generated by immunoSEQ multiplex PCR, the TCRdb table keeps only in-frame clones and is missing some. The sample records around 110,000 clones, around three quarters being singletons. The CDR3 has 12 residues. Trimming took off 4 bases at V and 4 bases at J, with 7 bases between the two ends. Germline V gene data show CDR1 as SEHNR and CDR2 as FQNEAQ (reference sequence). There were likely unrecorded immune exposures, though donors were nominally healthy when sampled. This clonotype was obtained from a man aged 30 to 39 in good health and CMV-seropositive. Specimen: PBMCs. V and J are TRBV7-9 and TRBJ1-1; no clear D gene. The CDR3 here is CASSSSTTEAFF. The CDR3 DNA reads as TGTGCCAGCAGCTCTAGTACCACTGAAGCTTTCTTT.